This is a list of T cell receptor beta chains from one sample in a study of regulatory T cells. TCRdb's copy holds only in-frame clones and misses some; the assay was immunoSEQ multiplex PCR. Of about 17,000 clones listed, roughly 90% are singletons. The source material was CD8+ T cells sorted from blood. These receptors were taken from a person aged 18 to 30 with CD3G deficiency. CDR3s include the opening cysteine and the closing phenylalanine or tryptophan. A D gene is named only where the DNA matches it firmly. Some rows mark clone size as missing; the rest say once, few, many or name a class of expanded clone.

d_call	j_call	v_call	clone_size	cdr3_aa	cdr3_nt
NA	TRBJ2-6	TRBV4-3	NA	CASSQADSYSGANVLTF	TGCGCCAGCAGCCAGGCTGACAGCTACTCTGGGGCCAACGTCCTGACTTTC
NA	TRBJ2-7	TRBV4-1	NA	CASSQVLGGSYEQYF	TGCGCCAGCAGCCAGGTCTTAGGGGGGTCCTACGAGCAGTACTTC
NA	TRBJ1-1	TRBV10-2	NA	CASSKTGLATEAFF	TGCGCCAGCAGCAAAACAGGGTTGGCCACTGAAGCTTTCTTT
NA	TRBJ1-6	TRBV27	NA	CASSPPGPEGNSPLHF	TGTGCCAGCAGTCCCCCGGGCCCTGAGGGTAATTCACCCCTCCACTTT
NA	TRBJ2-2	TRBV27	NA	CASSLGNTGELFF	TGTGCCAGCAGTTTAGGGAACACCGGGGAGCTGTTTTTT
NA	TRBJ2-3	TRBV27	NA	CASSQYLDTQYF	TGTGCCAGCAGCCAATATTTAGATACGCAGTATTTT
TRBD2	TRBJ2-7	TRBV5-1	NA	CASSFSGGSYEQYF	TGCGCCAGCAGCTTCAGCGGGGGGTCCTACGAGCAGTACTTC
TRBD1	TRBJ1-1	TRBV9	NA	CASSGRQGRNTEAFF	TGTGCCAGCAGCGGTCGACAGGGGCGGAACACTGAAGCTTTCTTT
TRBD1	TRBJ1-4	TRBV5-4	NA	CASSPDRGRYEKLFF	TGTGCCAGCAGCCCAGACAGGGGGCGGTATGAAAAACTGTTTTTT
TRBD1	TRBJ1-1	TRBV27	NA	CASSQGGEAFF	TGTGCCAGCAGCCAGGGGGGTGAAGCTTTCTTT
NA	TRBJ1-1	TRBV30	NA	CAWSGGSRGAFF	TGTGCCTGGAGCGGGGGCAGCCGAGGGGCTTTCTTT
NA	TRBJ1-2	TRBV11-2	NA	CASSSGNYGYTF	TGTGCCAGCAGCTCCGGGAACTATGGCTACACCTTC
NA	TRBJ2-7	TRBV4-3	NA	CASSQERFGASYEQYF	TGCGCCAGCAGCCAAGAAAGGTTTGGCGCGTCCTACGAGCAGTACTTC
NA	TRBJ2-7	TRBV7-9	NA	CASSSKAGEQYF	TGTGCCAGCAGCTCTAAAGCCGGTGAGCAGTACTTC
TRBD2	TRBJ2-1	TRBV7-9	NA	CASSLQGLAGWGEQFF	TGTGCCAGCAGCTTACAAGGACTAGCGGGATGGGGAGAGCAGTTCTTC
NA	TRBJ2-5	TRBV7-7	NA	CASSLIAGETQYF	TGTGCTAGCAGCTTAATCGCTGGAGAGACCCAGTACTTC
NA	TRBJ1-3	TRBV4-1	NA	CASSQYDLVGLSGNTIYF	TGCGCCAGCAGCCAGTACGATTTGGTAGGGCTCTCTGGAAACACCATATATTTT
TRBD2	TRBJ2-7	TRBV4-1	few	CASSQVGLAVGDEQYF	TGCGCCAGCAGCCAAGTCGGGCTAGCGGTCGGGGACGAGCAGTACTTC
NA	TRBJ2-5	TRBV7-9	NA	CASSSQDETQYF	TGTGCCAGCAGCTCGCAGGATGAGACCCAGTACTTC
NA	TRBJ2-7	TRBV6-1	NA	CASSALRGEGDYEQYF	TGTGCCAGCAGTGCACTCCGGGGCGAGGGGGACTACGAGCAGTACTTC
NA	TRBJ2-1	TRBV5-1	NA	CASSPDPYSASYNEQFF	TGCGCCAGCAGCCCAGACCCCTACTCGGCCTCCTACAATGAGCAGTTCTTC
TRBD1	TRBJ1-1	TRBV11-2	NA	CASSLWDRGRGTEAFF	TGTGCCAGCAGCTTATGGGACAGGGGGAGAGGCACTGAAGCTTTCTTT
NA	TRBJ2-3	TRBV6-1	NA	CASSERYRSTDTQYF	TGTGCCAGCAGTGAGCGTTACAGAAGCACAGATACGCAGTATTTT
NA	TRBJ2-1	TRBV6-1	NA	CASSEGQAAFNEQFF	TGTGCCAGCAGTGAAGGGCAGGCAGCCTTCAATGAGCAGTTCTTC
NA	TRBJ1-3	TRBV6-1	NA	CASVGEMISGNTIYF	TGTGCCAGCGTAGGCGAGATGATCTCTGGAAACACCATATATTTT
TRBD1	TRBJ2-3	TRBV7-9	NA	CASSLDRGPHTQYF	TGTGCCAGCAGCTTGGACAGGGGGCCCCATACGCAGTATTTT
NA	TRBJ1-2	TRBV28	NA	CASSLSHLRAYTF	TGTGCCAGCAGTTTATCCCATCTGCGCGCGTACACCTTC
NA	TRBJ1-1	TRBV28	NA	CASSSKWDTEAFF	TGTGCCAGCAGTTCTAAGTGGGACACTGAAGCTTTCTTT
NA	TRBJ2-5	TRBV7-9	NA	CASSSQGAALQETQYF	TGTGCCAGCAGCTCCCAGGGAGCGGCACTCCAAGAGACCCAGTACTTC